The 22 T cell receptor beta chains given below trace back to one sample, sequenced in a study of cytomegalovirus exposure and HLA in healthy donors. The PCR was carried out with 60 Vbeta primers and 13 Jbeta primers. Here immunoSEQ multiplex PCR was the method, and the copy in TCRdb shows in-frame clones only, minus some. The sample has about 38,000 clones; 86% are singletons. Sequences were obtained from PBMCs. The receptors come from a woman aged 40 to 50 in good health and CMV-seropositive.

This rearrangement joins TRBV6-6 to TRBJ1-4, with D tentatively TRBD1 (5 bases). Per the germline V gene, CDR1 is MNHNY and CDR2 is SVGAGI (reference sequence). The V end was cut by 4 bases, the J end by 7 bases, with 10 bases between. The CDR3 sequence is 13 residues long. The CDR3 DNA is TGTGCCAGCAGTTTCAGGGTTGGTGAAAAACTGTTTTTT. It yields the protein CASSFRVGEKLFF.

This chain connects TRBV5-1 to TRBJ2-1; D might be TRBD1 (5 bases). Germline CDR1 is SGHRS and CDR2 is YFSETQ. The CDR3 is 14 amino acids. Trimming cost V 1 base and J 3 bases, with 8 bases left between them. CDR3 sequence (DNA): TGCGCCAGCAGCTTGAAGGGGTACTACAATGAGCAGTTCTTC. This encodes CASSLKGYYNEQFF.

J is TRBJ1-5 and V is TRBV18; D is ambiguous. CDR1 is KGHSH, CDR2 LQKENI, per germline. This CDR3 region has 15 residues. V dropped 0 bases and J dropped 11 bases, with 17 bases sitting between them. CDR3 residues: CASSPPLAELSAQHF. The CDR3 bases are TGTGCCAGCTCACCACCGCTCGCAGAACTATCAGCCCAGCATTTT. Combining the CDR3 with reference TRBV18 and TRBJ1-5 gives the whole variable domain NAGVMQNPRHLVRRRGQEARLRCSPMKGHSHVYWYRQLPEEGLKFMVYLQKENIIDESGMPKERFSAEFPKEGPSILRIQQVVRGDSAAYFCASSPPLAELSAQHFGDGTRLSIL.

The V call is TRBV10-1, the J call TRBJ2-4; TRBD1 aligns across 8 bases. V gave up 7 bases and J gave up 0 bases; unmatched junction bases: 8. Germline V gene data show CDR1 as WNHNN and CDR2 as SYGVQD (reference sequence). The length of the CDR3 is 16 residues. The CDR3 here is CASTKTGEVAKNIQYF. The CDR3 nucleotides read TGCGCCAGCACTAAGACAGGGGAGGTAGCCAAAAACATTCAGTACTTC.

This chain connects TRBV6-5 to TRBJ1-6; D unclear. CDR3 length equals 14 residues. Germline lookup yields CDR1 MNHEY and CDR2 SVGAGI. The V and J ends lost 0 bases and 10 bases respectively, with 10 bases between them. CDR3 coding DNA: TGTGCCAGCAGTTACTCTACGGGGAAATCACCCCTCCACTTT. Translation: CASSYSTGKSPLHF.

The gene calls are TRBV2 and TRBJ2-1; D might be TRBD1 (6 bases). The V and J ends lost 7 bases and 5 bases respectively, with 15 bases between them. The CDR3 consists of 14 residues. CDR1 and CDR2 (germline): SNHLY, FYNNEI. The CDR3 spells CASILSGVDNEQFF. For the CDR3, the DNA is TGTGCCAGCATTCTGTCAGGGGTGGACAATGAGCAGTTCTTC.

The V and J genes are TRBV27 and TRBJ1-1; 8 bases agree with TRBD1. The CDR3 consists of 13 residues. Germline V lookup: CDR1 MNHEY, CDR2 SMNVEV (reference sequence). V gave up 3 bases and J gave up 10 bases; unmatched junction bases: 7. As DNA, the CDR3 is TGTGCCAGCAGTTTGTCCAGGGGGCTCGTAGCTTTCTTT. It translates to CASSLSRGLVAFF.

This rearrangement joins TRBV2 to TRBJ1-5; 10 bases agree with TRBD1. The CDR3 has 16 amino acids. Germline V lookup: CDR1 SNHLY, CDR2 FYNNEI. Losses at the gene ends were 4 bases for V and 3 bases for J; bases not matched to a gene: 6. The CDR3 sequence is CASSGGTGDHNQPQHF. In DNA, the CDR3 is TGTGCCAGCAGTGGCGGGACAGGGGACCACAATCAGCCCCAGCATTTT.

The chain carries TRBV27 and TRBJ2-7, with a possible D match to TRBD1 (6 bases). Per the germline V gene, CDR1 is MNHEY and CDR2 is SMNVEV (reference sequence). With 2 bases removed from V and 2 bases from J, the gap between germline ends came to 10 bases. The CDR3 totals 14 residues. Here the CDR3 DNA reads TGTGCCAGCAGTTTAGCGACAGGAGCCTACGAGCAGTACTTC. This translates into CASSLATGAYEQYF.

V and J are TRBV7-2 and TRBJ1-3; TRBD1 aligns across 7 bases. The CDR3 has 17 amino acids. CDR1 is SGHTA, CDR2 FQGNSA, per germline. Trimming removed 1 base from V and 0 bases from J; junction bases left unmatched: 6. CDR3 residues: CASSLGQGVGSGNTIYF. DNA for the CDR3: TGTGCCAGCAGCTTAGGGCAGGGGGTGGGCTCTGGAAACACCATATATTTT.

The chain carries TRBV27 and TRBJ2-7; the D gene is possibly TRBD1 (5 bases). The CDR3 contains 13 residues. CDR1 and CDR2 (germline): MNHEY, SMNVEV (reference sequence). Trimming removed 10 bases at V and 7 bases at J, with 20 bases between. In nucleotides, the CDR3 is TGTGCCATCGGTGGGGCTCACCTCTGGGAGCAGTACTTC. It specifies CAIGGAHLWEQYF.

The rearrangement joins TRBV27 to TRBJ2-1, with 10 nucleotides matching TRBD2. V lost 5 bases, J lost 3 bases, and 10 bases stayed unmatched. Germline V gene data show CDR1 as MNHEY and CDR2 as SMNVEV (reference sequence). The CDR3 sequence is 17 residues long. The CDR3 loop reads CASSRPASGGIYNEQFF. CDR3 DNA sequence: TGTGCCAGCAGTCGCCCGGCTAGCGGGGGAATCTACAATGAGCAGTTCTTC.

There are a few counts of this clone. The chain joins TRBV19 to TRBJ1-1; possibly TRBD1 for D (6 bases). The V gene's germline CDR1 is LNHDA and CDR2 SQIVND (reference sequence). V dropped 6 bases and J dropped 4 bases, with 18 bases sitting between them. This CDR3 comprises 15 residues. The CDR3 loop is CASRDSPMGATEAFF. CDR3 DNA sequence: TGTGCCAGTAGGGACTCCCCCATGGGGGCCACTGAAGCTTTCTTT.

This clone appeared a single time. V and J are TRBV11-2 and TRBJ1-1; 8 bases agree with TRBD1. V trimming: 5 bases; J trimming: 4 bases; junction bases outside the gene matches: 9. Germline CDR1 and CDR2: SGHAT and FQNNGV. This CDR3 contains 15 residues. CDR3 DNA sequence: TGTGCCAGCAGCCCACGGACAGGGAGGGTCACTGAAGCTTTCTTT. This translates into CASSPRTGRVTEAFF.

This clone was picked up a small number of times. V gene TRBV5-1 combines with J gene TRBJ2-7; D perhaps matches TRBD1 (6 bases). This CDR3 spans 12 amino acids. V was trimmed by 5 bases and J by 6 bases, leaving 12 bases between them. Germline V gene sequence: CDR1 SGHRS, CDR2 YFSETQ. CDR3 in amino acids: CASSTGKSEQYF. CDR3 sequence (DNA): TGCGCCAGCAGTACAGGGAAGAGCGAGCAGTACTTC.

The rearrangement joins TRBV9 to TRBJ1-2, with unresolved D. Germline CDR1 reads SGDLS; CDR2 reads YYNGEE. The V gene lost 2 bases and the J gene lost 8 bases, with 16 bases spanning the gap. The CDR3 is 14 residues long. This CDR3 reads CASSVRPSAGGYTF. The CDR3 DNA reads as TGTGCCAGCAGCGTGAGACCCTCCGCCGGGGGCTACACCTTC.

The chain carries TRBV19 and TRBJ2-1; D may be TRBD2 (6 bases). Between the trimmed V and J ends, which lost 6 bases and 4 bases, there was a span of 19 bases. CDR3 length: 16 residues. Germline V gives CDR1 LNHDA, CDR2 SQIVND (reference sequence). The CDR3 DNA sequence: TGTGCCAGTAGAGGGACTCCAAAAACACGATACAATGAGCAGTTCTTC. Its translation: CASRGTPKTRYNEQFF.

The chain combines TRBV19 with TRBJ1-3; TRBD1 might be the D (6 bases). V lost 1 base, J lost 0 bases, and 7 bases lay in between. Per germline, CDR1 LNHDA and CDR2 SQIVND (reference sequence). The CDR3 has 15 residues. The CDR3 nucleotides read TGTGCCAGTAGTATAGGGACAGTCTCTGGAAACACCATATATTTT. It translates to CASSIGTVSGNTIYF.

This clone was seen a handful of times. The chain uses TRBV4-3 and TRBJ1-1; D unresolved. Germline V gene data show CDR1 as LGHNA and CDR2 as YSLEER. Trimming left V 0 bases short and J 8 bases short, with 10 bases between. The CDR3 loop spans 13 amino acids. CDR3 sequence reads: CASSQDKRGEAFF. The DNA for the CDR3 is TGCGCCAGCAGCCAAGATAAGCGGGGAGAAGCTTTCTTT.

This clone appeared a few times. The V and J genes are TRBV5-1 and TRBJ1-1; D gene uncertain. V lost 1 base and J 0 bases, leaving 13 bases between the germline ends. Germline CDR1 SGHRS, CDR2 YFSETQ. The CDR3 runs 16 residues. The CDR3 nucleotides read TGCGCCAGCAGCTTGTTCAGTTCCTCCATGAACACTGAAGCTTTCTTT. This codes for CASSLFSSSMNTEAFF.

The V gene is TRBV7-2, the J gene TRBJ2-3; TRBD2 matches 13 bases. With V trimmed by 5 bases and J by 4 bases, 6 bases remained unmatched. This CDR3 is built from 16 residues. CDR1 SGHTA and CDR2 FQGNSA come from the germline V gene. The chain's CDR3 is CASSAQGLAGADTQYF. The CDR3 region has the DNA TGTGCCAGCAGCGCCCAAGGACTAGCGGGAGCAGATACGCAGTATTTT. Complete variable domain (other parts from reference TRBV7-2 and TRBJ2-3): GAGVSQSPSNKVTEKGKDVELRCDPISGHTALYWYRQSLGQGLEFLIYFQGNSAPDKSGLPSDRFSAERTGGSVSTLTIQRTQQEDSAVYLCASSAQGLAGADTQYFGPGTRLTVL.

The gene calls are TRBV6-6 and TRBJ2-7; the match to TRBD1 covers 7 bases. The V and J ends lost 7 bases and 1 base, in that order; junction bases with no gene match: 7. This CDR3 spans 14 amino acids. Germline assignment: CDR1 MNHNY and CDR2 SVGAGI (reference sequence). The CDR3 here is CASNPRDSSYEQYF. As DNA, the CDR3 is TGTGCCAGCAATCCTAGGGACAGTTCCTACGAGCAGTACTTC.